Following are 5 T cell receptor beta chains from one sample sequenced in a study of T cells in localized non-small cell lung cancer (dated by TCRdb to 2019 to 2021). Receptor libraries were prepared by the immunoSEQ multiplex PCR assay. TCRdb stores this immuneACCESS table with in-frame sequences only. Part of the clones is absent; in the studies checked, under half of the shortfall reflects unresolved V genes, and no reason is known for the rest. Recorded for this sample are 70,000 to 100,000 clones; under 95% of them occurred a single time. About 4% of the sample is held by the ten biggest clonotypes. The sequencing used PBMCs, collected before any cancer treatment. The receptors shown here come from a woman aged 35 to 70 with stage II squamous cell lung carcinoma.

This clone was counted a few times. V and J are TRBV5-5 and TRBJ1-2; D is unresolved. The germline CDR1 and CDR2 sequences are SGHKS and YYEKEE (reference sequence). Trimming pared 1 base from V and 4 bases from J, leaving 11 bases between. This CDR3 is 14 amino acids long. The CDR3: CASSLSHLAYGYTF. CDR3 nucleotide sequence: TGTGCCAGCAGCTTGTCCCACTTAGCCTATGGCTACACCTTC.

In regard to this clone: Other DNA sequences in the sample encode the same CDR3. V usage is TRBV18 and J usage is TRBJ2-7; tentative D call: TRBD1 (7 bases). This CDR3 has 14 amino acids. Per germline, CDR1 KGHSH and CDR2 LQKENI. Trimming shortened V by 2 bases and J by 2 bases, and 10 bases separated the two germline ends. This CDR3 is CASSPGGTAYEQYF. In DNA form, the CDR3 reads TGTGCCAGCTCACCAGGCGGGACAGCCTACGAGCAGTACTTC.

V and J are TRBV6-6 and TRBJ2-5, with 9 bases aligning to TRBD1. The CDR3 extends over 13 amino acids. Trimming took 8 bases from V and 5 from J; bases not matched to a gene: 6. Germline V lookup: CDR1 MNHNY, CDR2 SVGAGI (reference sequence). The CDR3 DNA reads TGTGCCAGCGGAGGACAGGGGAGGGAGACCCAGTACTTC. Translating gives CASGGQGRETQYF.

The V call is TRBV7-9, the J call TRBJ2-1; either TRBD1 or TRBD2 may fit D (5 bases each). Germline CDR1 and CDR2: SEHNR and FQNEAQ (reference sequence). The length of the CDR3 is 15 residues. V was pared by 4 bases and J by 7 bases, with 17 bases between. DNA for the CDR3: TGTGCCAGCAGCTCCTACCGCTCGGGACGGAATGAGCAGTTCTTC. As protein: CASSSYRSGRNEQFF.

CDR3 residues: CSARTGPVVGLIGEQYF. The CDR3 bases are TGCAGCGCGAGGACAGGACCTGTAGTCGGGTTGATCGGCGAGCAGTACTTC. The chain uses TRBV29-1 and TRBJ2-7; 7 nucleotides align to TRBD1. The CDR3 covers 17 residues. Germline values: CDR1 SQVTM, CDR2 ANQGSEA. V dropped 7 bases and J dropped 6; count of bases not matched to a gene: 24.